The T cell receptor beta chain under discussion was sequenced for a study of neoadjuvant anti-PD-1 for oral cavity cancer. Clones were read by immunoSEQ multiplex PCR, and TCRdb kept only the in-frame ones, dropping some. The data show about 42,000 clones, 65% to 85% seen once. Specified time point: after neoadjuvant nivolumab, at surgical resection. With regard to this clone: An end of the junction differs from the germline gene, which may be a read error.

Looked up from germline, CDR1 is SSHAT and CDR2 is FNYEAQ (reference sequence). This CDR3 comprises 15 residues. Sequencing used PBMCs, obtained after nivolumab (anti-PD-1) treatment. The TCR originated in a person aged 35 to 85 with oral cavity squamous cell carcinoma. The chain carries TRBV7-7 and TRBJ2-5; D is undetermined. CDR3 loop: CASSSMGLLGETQYF. The DNA for the CDR3 is TGTGCTAGCAGCTCGATGGGCCTATTAGGAGAGACCCAGTACTTC.